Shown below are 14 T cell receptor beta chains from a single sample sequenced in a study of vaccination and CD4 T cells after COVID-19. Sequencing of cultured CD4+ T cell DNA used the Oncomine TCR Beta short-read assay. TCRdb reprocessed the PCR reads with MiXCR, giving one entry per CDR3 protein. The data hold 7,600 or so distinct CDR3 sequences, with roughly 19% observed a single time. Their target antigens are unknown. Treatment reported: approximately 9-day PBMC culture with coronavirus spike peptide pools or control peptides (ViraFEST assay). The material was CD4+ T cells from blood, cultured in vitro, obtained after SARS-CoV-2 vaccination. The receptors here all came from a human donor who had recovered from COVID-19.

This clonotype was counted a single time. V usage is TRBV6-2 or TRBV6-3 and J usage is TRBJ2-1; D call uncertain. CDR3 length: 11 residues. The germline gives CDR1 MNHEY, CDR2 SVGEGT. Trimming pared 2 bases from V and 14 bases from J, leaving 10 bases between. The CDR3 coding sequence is TGTGCCAGCAGTTACGGGCTAGTAGAGTTCTTC. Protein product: CASSYGLVEFF.

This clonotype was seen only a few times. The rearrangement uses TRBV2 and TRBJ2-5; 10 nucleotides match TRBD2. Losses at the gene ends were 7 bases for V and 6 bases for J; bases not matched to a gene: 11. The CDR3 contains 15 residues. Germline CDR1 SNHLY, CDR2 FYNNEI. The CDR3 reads CASKPPSGGGKTQYF. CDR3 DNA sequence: TGTGCCAGCAAACCGCCTAGCGGGGGAGGAAAGACCCAGTACTTC.

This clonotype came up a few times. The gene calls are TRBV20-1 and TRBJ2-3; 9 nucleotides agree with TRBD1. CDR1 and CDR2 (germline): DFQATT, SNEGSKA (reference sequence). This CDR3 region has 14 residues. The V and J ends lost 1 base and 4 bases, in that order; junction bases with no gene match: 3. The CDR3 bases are TGCAGTGCTAGAGTACGGGACAGGGCAGATACGCAGTATTTT. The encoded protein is CSARVRDRADTQYF.

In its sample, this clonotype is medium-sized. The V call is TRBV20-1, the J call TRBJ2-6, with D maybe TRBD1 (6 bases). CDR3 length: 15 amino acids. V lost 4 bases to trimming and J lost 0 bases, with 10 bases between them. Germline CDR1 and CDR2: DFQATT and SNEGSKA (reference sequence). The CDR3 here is CSATGAVSGANVLTF. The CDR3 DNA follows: TGCAGTGCTACAGGGGCGGTCTCTGGGGCCAACGTCCTGACTTTC.

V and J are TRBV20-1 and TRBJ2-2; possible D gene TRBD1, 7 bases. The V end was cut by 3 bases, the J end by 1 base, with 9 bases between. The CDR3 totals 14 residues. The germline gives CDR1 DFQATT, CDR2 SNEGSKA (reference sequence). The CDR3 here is CSASQGGNTGELFF. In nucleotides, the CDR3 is TGCAGTGCTAGTCAGGGGGGGAACACCGGGGAGCTGTTTTTT.

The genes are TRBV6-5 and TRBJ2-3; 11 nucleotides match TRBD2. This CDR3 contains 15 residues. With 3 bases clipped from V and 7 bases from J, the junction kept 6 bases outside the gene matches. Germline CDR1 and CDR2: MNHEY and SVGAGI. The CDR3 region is CASSYSGRAPNTQYF. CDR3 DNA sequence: TGTGCCAGCAGTTATAGCGGGAGGGCCCCTAATACGCAGTATTTT.

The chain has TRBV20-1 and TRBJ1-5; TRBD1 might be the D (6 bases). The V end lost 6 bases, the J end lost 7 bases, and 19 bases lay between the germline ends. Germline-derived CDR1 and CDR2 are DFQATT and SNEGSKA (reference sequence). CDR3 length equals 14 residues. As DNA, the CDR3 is TGCAGTGCCAGCCGGGACACATTTCGACAGCCCCAGCATTTT. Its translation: CSASRDTFRQPQHF.

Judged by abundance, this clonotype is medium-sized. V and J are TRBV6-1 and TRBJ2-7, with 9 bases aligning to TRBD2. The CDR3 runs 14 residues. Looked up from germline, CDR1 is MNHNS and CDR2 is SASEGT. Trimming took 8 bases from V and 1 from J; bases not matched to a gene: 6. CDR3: CASLGGGDSYEQYF. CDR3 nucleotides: TGTGCCAGCCTTGGCGGGGGGGATTCCTACGAGCAGTACTTC.

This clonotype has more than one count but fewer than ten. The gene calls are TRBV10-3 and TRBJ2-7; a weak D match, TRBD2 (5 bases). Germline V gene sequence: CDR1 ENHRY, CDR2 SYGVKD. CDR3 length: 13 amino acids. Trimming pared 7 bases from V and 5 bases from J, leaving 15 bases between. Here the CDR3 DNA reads TGTGCCATCACAGGAAACGCGGGCCACGAGCAGTACTTC. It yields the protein CAITGNAGHEQYF.

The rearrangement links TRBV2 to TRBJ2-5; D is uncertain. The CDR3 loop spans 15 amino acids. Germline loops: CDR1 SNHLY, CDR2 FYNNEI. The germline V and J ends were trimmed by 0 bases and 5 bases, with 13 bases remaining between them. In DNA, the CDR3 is TGTGCCAGCAGTGAAGCGCTATTCCGATCGGAGACCCAGTACTTC. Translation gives CASSEALFRSETQYF. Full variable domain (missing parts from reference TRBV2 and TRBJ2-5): EPEVTQTPSHQVTQMGQEVILRCVPISNHLYFYWYRQILGQKVEFLVSFYNNEISEKSEIFDDQFSVERPDGSNFTLKIRSTKLEDSAMYFCASSEALFRSETQYFGPGTRLLVL.

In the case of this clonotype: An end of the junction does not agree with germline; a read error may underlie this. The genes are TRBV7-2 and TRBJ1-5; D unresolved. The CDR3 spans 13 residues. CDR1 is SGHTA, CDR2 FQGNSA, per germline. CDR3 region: CANSLREDQPQHF. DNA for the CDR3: TGTGCCAACAGCTTAAGAGAAGATCAGCCCCAGCATTTT.

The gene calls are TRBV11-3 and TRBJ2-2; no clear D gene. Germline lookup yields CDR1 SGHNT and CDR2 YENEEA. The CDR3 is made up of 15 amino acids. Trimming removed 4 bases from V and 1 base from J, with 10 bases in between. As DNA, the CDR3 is TGTGCCAGCAGCTCAGGCTCCAGGAACACCGGGGAGCTGTTTTTT. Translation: CASSSGSRNTGELFF.

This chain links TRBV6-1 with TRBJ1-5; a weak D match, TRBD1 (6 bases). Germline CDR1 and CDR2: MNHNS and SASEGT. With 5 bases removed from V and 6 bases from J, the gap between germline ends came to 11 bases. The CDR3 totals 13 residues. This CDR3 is CASSPGQRQPQHF. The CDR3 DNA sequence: TGTGCCAGCAGTCCGGGACAACGTCAGCCCCAGCATTTT.

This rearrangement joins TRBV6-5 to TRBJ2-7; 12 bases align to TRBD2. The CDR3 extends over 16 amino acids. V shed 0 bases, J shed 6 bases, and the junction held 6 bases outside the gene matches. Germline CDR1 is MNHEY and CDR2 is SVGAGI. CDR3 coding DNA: TGTGCCAGCAGTTACTCGATGATACTAGCGGGGGGCGAGCAGTACTTC. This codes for CASSYSMILAGGEQYF.